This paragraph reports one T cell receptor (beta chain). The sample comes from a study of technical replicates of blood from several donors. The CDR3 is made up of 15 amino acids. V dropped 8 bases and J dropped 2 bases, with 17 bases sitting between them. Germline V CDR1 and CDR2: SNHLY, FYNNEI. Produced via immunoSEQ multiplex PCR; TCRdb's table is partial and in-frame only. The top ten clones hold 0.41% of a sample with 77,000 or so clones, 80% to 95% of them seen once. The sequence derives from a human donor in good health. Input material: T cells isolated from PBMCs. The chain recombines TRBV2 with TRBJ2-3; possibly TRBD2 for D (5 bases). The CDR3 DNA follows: TGTGCCAGCCGAATAGCGCATCGCCCCACAGATACGCAGTATTTT. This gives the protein CASRIAHRPTDTQYF.